This TCR beta chain was documented in a study of blood T cells in healthy people across ages. The study isolated at least 6.5 million PBMCs from each sample. The CDR3 extends over 14 amino acids. V lost 5 bases and J 4 bases, leaving 15 bases between the germline ends. Germline V gene lookup returns CDR1 SQVTM and CDR2 ANQGSEA. It was with a sample-barcoded 5' primer and a J-beta primer mix that a second PCR of roughly 6 to 12 cycles was run. TCRdb re-derived calls from the 5' RACE reads in MiXCR, one entry per CDR3 protein. The data show roughly 730,000 distinct CDR3 sequences, with more than 55% seen just once and 20% to 30% held by the top ten.

The V call is TRBV29-1, the J call TRBJ2-1; a possible D gene is TRBD2 (6 bases). Sequencing used blood. This TCR was sampled from a man in his forties or fifties in good health. In DNA form, the CDR3 reads TGCAGCGTTCGACCGGGACTGGGATACAATGAGCAGTTCTTC. This translates into CSVRPGLGYNEQFF.